Below are 18 T cell receptor beta chains sequenced from a single sample in a study of cytomegalovirus exposure and HLA in healthy donors. The PCR used 60 Vbeta and 13 Jbeta primers. The protocol was immunoSEQ multiplex PCR, while the TCRdb copy is restricted to in-frame clones and leaves out a portion. Among some 100,000 clones, roughly 88% were seen once, and the ten largest hold 1.2%. Input material: PBMCs. The receptor set was obtained from a woman aged 18-30 years in good health and CMV-seronegative.

The chain joins TRBV21-1 to TRBJ1-2; TRBD1, the D gene given by the table, was not confirmed from the DNA. TRBV21-1 is classified as a pseudogene. This CDR3 spans 17 amino acids. The CDR3 DNA follows: TGTGCCAGCAGCAAAGGCCGAGACAGACTTCCTCACTATGGCTACACCTTC. Its translation: CASSKGRDRLPHYGYTF.

This rearrangement joins TRBV21-1 to TRBJ1-5; the tabulated D call, TRBD1, remains unverified against the DNA. TRBV21-1 is a documented pseudogene. The CDR3 covers 20 residues. This CDR3 reads CASSRPRTGKPRHSNQPQHF. As DNA, the CDR3 is TGTGCCAGCAGCAGACCCCGTACAGGAAAACCTCGCCATAGCAATCAGCCCCAGCATTTT.

This chain joins TRBV13 and TRBJ2-7, with 7 bases matching TRBD2. This CDR3 is built from 15 residues. Germline V lookup: CDR1 PRHDT, CDR2 FYEKMQ (reference sequence). The V and J ends lost 6 bases and 3 bases, in that order; junction bases with no gene match: 11. The CDR3 here is CASRLRGGMSYEQYF. CDR3 DNA: TGTGCCAGCAGACTAAGGGGAGGGATGAGCTACGAGCAGTACTTC.

V is TRBV4-3 and J is TRBJ1-5; perhaps TRBD1 as D (5 bases). Looked up from germline, CDR1 is LGHNA and CDR2 is YSLEER. There are 16 residues in the CDR3. With 0 bases removed from V and 0 bases from J, the gap between germline ends came to 9 bases. The CDR3 DNA reads as TGCGCCAGCAGCCAAGATTGGGGGGTTAGCAATCAGCCCCAGCATTTT. This sequence encodes CASSQDWGVSNQPQHF.

The gene calls are TRBV21-1 and TRBJ2-7; the tabulated D call, TRBD2, remains unverified against the DNA. TRBV21-1 is given as a pseudogene. The CDR3 is 14 amino acids. This chain's CDR3 is CASPPGRRFYEQYF. CDR3 coding DNA: TGTGCCAGCCCCCCGGGTAGGAGATTCTACGAGCAGTACTTC.

V is TRBV28 and J is TRBJ2-4; TRBD2 agrees at 12 bases. The length of the CDR3 is 19 residues. CDR1 and CDR2 from the germline V gene are MDHEN and SYDVKM. Trimming took 4 bases from V and 1 from J; bases not matched to a gene: 11. The CDR3 DNA reads as TGTGCCAGCAGTTCCCCCTGGACTAGCGGGATACCGGCCAAAAACATTCAGTACTTC. Translation: CASSSPWTSGIPAKNIQYF.

The chain has TRBV6-5 and TRBJ2-3, with 8 bases lining up with TRBD2. CDR3 length: 15 amino acids. Germline V gives CDR1 MNHEY, CDR2 SVGAGI. Unmatched junction bases numbered 6, after V lost 6 bases and J lost 1 base. The CDR3 DNA reads as TGTGCCAGCAGCCCAGAGACTAGCGGCACAGATACGCAGTATTTT. Protein sequence: CASSPETSGTDTQYF.

This clone was observed a single time. The gene calls are TRBV7-6 and TRBJ2-5; 11 bases are a match to TRBD2. With the DNA end fitting TRBJ2-7 better, the J assignment may be wrong. CDR1 and CDR2 from the germline V gene are SGHVS and FNYEAQ. The CDR3 contains 15 residues. The CDR3 reads CASSPSGGTVYEQYF. CDR3 in DNA: TGTGCCAGCAGCCCTAGCGGGGGGACCGTCTACGAGCAGTACTTC.

This clone showed up just once. The chain employs TRBV5-8 and TRBJ2-1; 8 nucleotides match TRBD1. Germline trimming cut 0 bases from V and 5 bases from J; bases unmatched to any gene: 4. This CDR3 is built from 15 residues. CDR1 is SGHTS, CDR2 YDEGEE, per germline. CDR3 sequence: CASSLAGQVNNEQFF. The CDR3 DNA sequence: TGTGCCAGCAGCTTGGCGGGACAGGTTAACAATGAGCAGTTCTTC.

V usage is TRBV7-3 and J usage is TRBJ1-1; TRBD1 might be the D (6 bases). The CDR3 length is 16 residues. Germline V lookup: CDR1 SGHTA, CDR2 FQGTGA. Between the trimmed V and J ends, which lost 0 bases and 0 bases, there was a span of 11 bases. CDR3 nucleotide sequence: TGTGCCAGCAGCTTAACCGGGGGGCCGGTGAACACTGAAGCTTTCTTT. Amino acids: CASSLTGGPVNTEAFF. The full variable domain, its missing parts supplied by reference TRBV7-3 and TRBJ1-1, is GAGVSQTPSNKVTEKGKYVELRCDPISGHTALYWYRQSLGQGPEFLIYFQGTGAADDSGLPNDRFFAVRPEGSVSTLKIQRTERGDSAVYLCASSLTGGPVNTEAFFGQGTRLTVV.

V usage is TRBV7-3 and J usage is TRBJ2-2, with D perhaps matching TRBD2 (6 bases). The germline gives CDR1 SGHTA, CDR2 FQGTGA. V shed 1 base and J shed 2 bases, with 11 bases lying between them. CDR3 size: 16 residues. The CDR3 coding sequence is TGTGCCAGCAGCTTAAATGGCGGGGATAACACCGGGGAGCTGTTTTTT. It translates to CASSLNGGDNTGELFF.

The V call is TRBV28, the J call TRBJ1-2, with a tentative D call TRBD1 (5 bases). V shed 7 bases and J shed 0 bases, with 21 bases lying between them. In germline, CDR1 is MDHEN, CDR2 SYDVKM. This CDR3 contains 17 residues. Here the CDR3 DNA reads TGTGCCAGCATTATGGGGGAGGGAAGGACCTCTAACTATGGCTACACCTTC. Translation gives CASIMGEGRTSNYGYTF.

The chain has TRBV15 and TRBJ1-2, with D possibly TRBD1 on 5 matching bases. This CDR3 region has 22 residues. Germline V gives CDR1 LNHNV, CDR2 YYDKDF (reference sequence). Trimming removed 0 bases from V and 4 bases from J, with 33 bases in between. CDR3 amino acids: CATSRDIGVKVGNTGVVYGYTF. For the CDR3, the DNA is TGTGCCACCAGCAGAGATATAGGGGTTAAGGTCGGGAATACGGGGGTAGTCTATGGCTACACCTTC.

The V call is TRBV7-3, the J call TRBJ2-2, with D unresolved. V dropped 6 bases and J dropped 4 bases, with 12 bases sitting between them. Germline assignment: CDR1 SGHTA and CDR2 FQGTGA. The CDR3 sequence is 14 residues long. DNA of the CDR3: TGTGCCAGCAGGTTCGGTGATATCACCGGGGAGCTGTTTTTT. It specifies CASRFGDITGELFF.

This clone was seen just once. CDR3 in DNA: TGTGCCAGCAAAACCGGGACAGGGGTTGAAGCTTTCTTT. Protein: CASKTGTGVEAFF. The chain joins TRBV28 to TRBJ1-1, with 10 positions matching TRBD1. This CDR3 is built from 13 residues. Germline loops: CDR1 MDHEN, CDR2 SYDVKM. Losses at the gene ends were 7 bases for V and 7 bases for J; bases not matched to a gene: 6.

The chain has TRBV27 and TRBJ2-7; 13 bases match TRBD2. CDR1 is MNHEY and CDR2 is SMNVEV in the germline V gene (reference sequence). There are 14 residues in the CDR3. Germline trimming cut 6 bases from V and 3 bases from J; bases unmatched to any gene: 2. In DNA form, the CDR3 reads TGTGCCAGCAGGGGACTAGCGGGAAACTACGAGCAGTACTTC. Protein product: CASRGLAGNYEQYF.

This chain connects TRBV6-5 to TRBJ2-7, with D tentatively TRBD1 (5 bases). Germline V gene data show CDR1 as MNHEY and CDR2 as SVGAGI. Between the trimmed V and J ends, which lost 2 bases and 2 bases, there was a span of 7 bases. The CDR3 sequence is 13 residues long. The CDR3 here is CASSYDRTYEQYF. The CDR3 DNA reads as TGTGCCAGCAGTTACGACAGAACCTACGAGCAGTACTTC.

The rearrangement links TRBV28 to TRBJ1-2; 9 bases match TRBD1. CDR1 is MDHEN and CDR2 is SYDVKM in the germline V gene. CDR3 length equals 15 residues. Trimming took 2 bases from V and 6 from J; bases not matched to a gene: 7. This CDR3 is CASSLPGTGRNGYTF. The CDR3 region has the DNA TGTGCCAGCAGTTTACCCGGGACAGGGAGGAATGGCTACACCTTC.